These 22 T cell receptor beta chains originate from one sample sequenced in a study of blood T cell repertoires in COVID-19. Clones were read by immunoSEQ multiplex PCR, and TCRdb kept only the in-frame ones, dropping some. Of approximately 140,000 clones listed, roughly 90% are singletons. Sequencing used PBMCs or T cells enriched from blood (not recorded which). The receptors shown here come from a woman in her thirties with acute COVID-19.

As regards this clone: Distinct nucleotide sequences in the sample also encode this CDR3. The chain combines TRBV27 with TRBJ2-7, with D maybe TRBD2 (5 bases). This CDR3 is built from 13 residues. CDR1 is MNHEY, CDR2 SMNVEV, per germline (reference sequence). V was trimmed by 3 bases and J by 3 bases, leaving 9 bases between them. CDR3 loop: CASSFYGGYEQYF. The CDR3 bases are TGTGCCAGCAGTTTTTACGGAGGCTACGAGCAGTACTTC.

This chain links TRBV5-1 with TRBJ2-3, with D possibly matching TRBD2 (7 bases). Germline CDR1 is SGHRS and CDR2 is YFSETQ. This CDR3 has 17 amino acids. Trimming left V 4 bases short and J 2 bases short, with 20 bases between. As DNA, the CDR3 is TGCGCCAGCAGCCCTGTGGGGGCGGGAGTTACCACAGATACGCAGTATTTT. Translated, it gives CASSPVGAGVTTDTQYF. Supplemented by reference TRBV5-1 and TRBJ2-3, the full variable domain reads KAGVTQTPRYLIKTRGQQVTLSCSPISGHRSVSWYQQTPGQGLQFLFEYFSETQRNKGNFPGRFSGRQFSNSRSEMNVSTLELGDSALYLCASSPVGAGVTTDTQYFGPGTRLTVL.

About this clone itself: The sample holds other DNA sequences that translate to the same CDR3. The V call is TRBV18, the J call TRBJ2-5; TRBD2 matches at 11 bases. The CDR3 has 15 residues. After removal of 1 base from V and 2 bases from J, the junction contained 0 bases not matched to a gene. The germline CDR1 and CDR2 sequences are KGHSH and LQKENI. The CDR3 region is CASSPLAGGQETQYF. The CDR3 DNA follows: TGTGCCAGCTCACCACTAGCGGGAGGGCAAGAGACCCAGTACTTC.

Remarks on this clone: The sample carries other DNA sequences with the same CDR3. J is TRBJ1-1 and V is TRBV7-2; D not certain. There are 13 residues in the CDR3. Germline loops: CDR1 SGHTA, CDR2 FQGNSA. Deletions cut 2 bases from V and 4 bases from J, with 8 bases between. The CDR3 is CASSLPGSTEAFF. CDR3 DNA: TGTGCCAGCAGCTTACCGGGAAGCACTGAAGCTTTCTTT.

CDR3 sequence reads: CASTLGGNRNQPQHF. The CDR3 DNA reads as TGTGCCAGTACCTTAGGGGGAAATCGCAATCAGCCCCAGCATTTT. This chain joins TRBV19 and TRBJ1-5; D is possibly TRBD1 (6 bases). The CDR3 sequence is 15 residues long. Between the trimmed V and J ends, which lost 7 bases and 2 bases, there was a span of 15 bases. CDR1 and CDR2 (germline): LNHDA, SQIVND (reference sequence). Full variable domain (rest looked up from reference TRBV19 and TRBJ1-5): DGGITQSPKYLFRKEGQNVTLSCEQNLNHDAMYWYRQDPGQGLRLIYYSQIVNDFQKGDIAEGYSVSREKKESFPLTVTSAQKNPTAFYLCASTLGGNRNQPQHFGDGTRLSIL.

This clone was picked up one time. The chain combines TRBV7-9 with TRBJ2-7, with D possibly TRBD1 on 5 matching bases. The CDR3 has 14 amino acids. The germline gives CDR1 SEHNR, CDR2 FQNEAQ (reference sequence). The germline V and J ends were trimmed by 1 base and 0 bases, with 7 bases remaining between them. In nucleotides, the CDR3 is TGTGCCAGCAGCTTAGGACAGAGCTCCTACGAGCAGTACTTC. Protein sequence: CASSLGQSSYEQYF.

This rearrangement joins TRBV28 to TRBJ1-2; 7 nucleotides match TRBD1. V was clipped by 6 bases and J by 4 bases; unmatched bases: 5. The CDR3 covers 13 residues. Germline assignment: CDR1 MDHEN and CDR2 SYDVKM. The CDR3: CASRTQGIYGYTF. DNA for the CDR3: TGTGCCAGCAGGACACAGGGGATCTATGGCTACACCTTC.

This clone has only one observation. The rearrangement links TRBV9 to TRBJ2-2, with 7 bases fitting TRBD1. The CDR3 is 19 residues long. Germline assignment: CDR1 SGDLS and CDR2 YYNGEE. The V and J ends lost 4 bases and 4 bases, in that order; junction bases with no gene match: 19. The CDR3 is CASSPSRDSPMEITGELFF. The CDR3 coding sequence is TGTGCCAGCAGCCCCTCGAGGGACAGCCCTATGGAGATCACCGGGGAGCTGTTTTTT. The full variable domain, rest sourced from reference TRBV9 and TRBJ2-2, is DSGVTQTPKHLITATGQRVTLRCSPRSGDLSVYWYQQSLDQGLQFLIQYYNGEERAKGNILERFSAQQFPDLHSELNLSSLELGDSALYFCASSPSRDSPMEITGELFFGEGSRLTVL.

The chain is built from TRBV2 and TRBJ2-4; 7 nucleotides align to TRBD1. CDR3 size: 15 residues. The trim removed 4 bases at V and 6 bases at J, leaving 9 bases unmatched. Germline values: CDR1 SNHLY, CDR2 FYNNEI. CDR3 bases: TGTGCCAGCAGTGTAACCGGGACAGAGGCAAACATTCAGTACTTC. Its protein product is CASSVTGTEANIQYF.

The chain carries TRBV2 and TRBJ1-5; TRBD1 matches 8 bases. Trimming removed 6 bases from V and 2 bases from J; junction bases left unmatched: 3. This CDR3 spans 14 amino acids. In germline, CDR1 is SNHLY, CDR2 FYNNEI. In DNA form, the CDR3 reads TGTGCCAGCAGACAGGGGGATCGCAATCAGCCCCAGCATTTT. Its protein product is CASRQGDRNQPQHF.

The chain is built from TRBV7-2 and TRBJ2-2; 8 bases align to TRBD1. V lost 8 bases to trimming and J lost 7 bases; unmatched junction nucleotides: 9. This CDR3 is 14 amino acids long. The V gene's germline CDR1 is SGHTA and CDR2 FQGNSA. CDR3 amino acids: CASRSRGRNGELFF. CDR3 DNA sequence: TGTGCCAGCCGCTCCAGGGGGCGTAACGGGGAGCTGTTTTTT.

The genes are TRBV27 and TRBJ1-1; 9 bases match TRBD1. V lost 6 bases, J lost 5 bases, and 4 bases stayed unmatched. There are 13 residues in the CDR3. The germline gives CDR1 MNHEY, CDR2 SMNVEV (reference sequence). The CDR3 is CASSVTGGTEAFF. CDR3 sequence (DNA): TGTGCCAGCAGCGTGACAGGGGGAACTGAAGCTTTCTTT.

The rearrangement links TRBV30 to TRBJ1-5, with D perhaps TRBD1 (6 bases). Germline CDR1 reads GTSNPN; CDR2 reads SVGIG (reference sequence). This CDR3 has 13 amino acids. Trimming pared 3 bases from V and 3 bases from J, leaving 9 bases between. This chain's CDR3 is CAWRTGLNQPQHF. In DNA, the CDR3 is TGTGCCTGGAGGACAGGACTCAATCAGCCCCAGCATTTT.

The CDR3 region has the DNA TGTGCCAGTAGCCAATGGGACACCTATCAGCCCCAGCATTTT. Translating it yields CASSQWDTYQPQHF. The V and J genes are TRBV19 and TRBJ1-5, with TRBD1 as a possible D gene (6 bases). The CDR3 is made up of 14 amino acids. Trimming shortened V by 6 bases and J by 5 bases, and 14 bases separated the two germline ends. Germline CDR1 and CDR2: LNHDA and SQIVND (reference sequence).

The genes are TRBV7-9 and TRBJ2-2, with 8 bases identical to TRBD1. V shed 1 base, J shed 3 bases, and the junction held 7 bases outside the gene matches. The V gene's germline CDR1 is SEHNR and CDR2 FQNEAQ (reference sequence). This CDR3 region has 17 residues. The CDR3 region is CASSLGRTGLDTGELFF. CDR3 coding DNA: TGTGCCAGCAGCTTAGGCCGGACAGGGTTAGACACCGGGGAGCTGTTTTTT.

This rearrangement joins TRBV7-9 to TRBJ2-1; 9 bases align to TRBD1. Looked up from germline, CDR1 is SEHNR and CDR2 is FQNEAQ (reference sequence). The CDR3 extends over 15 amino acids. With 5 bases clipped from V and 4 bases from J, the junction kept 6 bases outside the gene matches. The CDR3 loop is CASSHPGQGYNEQFF. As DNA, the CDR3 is TGTGCCAGCAGCCATCCGGGACAGGGTTACAATGAGCAGTTCTTC.

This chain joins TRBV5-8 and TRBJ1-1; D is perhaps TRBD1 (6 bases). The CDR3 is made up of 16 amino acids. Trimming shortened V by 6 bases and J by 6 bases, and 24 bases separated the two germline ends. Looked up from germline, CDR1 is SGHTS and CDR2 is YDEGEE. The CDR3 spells CASTRKLQGGSPEAFF. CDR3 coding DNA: TGTGCCAGCACCCGGAAACTACAGGGTGGCAGTCCTGAAGCTTTCTTT.

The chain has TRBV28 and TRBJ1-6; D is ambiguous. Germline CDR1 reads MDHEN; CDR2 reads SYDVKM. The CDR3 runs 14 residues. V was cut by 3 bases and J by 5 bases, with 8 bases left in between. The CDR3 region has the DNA TGTGCCAGCAGTTTCTTGGAGAATAATTCACCCCTCCACTTT. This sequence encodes CASSFLENNSPLHF.

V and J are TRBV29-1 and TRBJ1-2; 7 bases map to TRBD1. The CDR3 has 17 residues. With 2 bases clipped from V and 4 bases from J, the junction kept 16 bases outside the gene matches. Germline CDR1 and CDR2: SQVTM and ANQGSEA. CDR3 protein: CSVEPTLRQGPGYGYTF. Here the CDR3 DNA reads TGCAGCGTTGAACCAACTCTACGACAGGGTCCGGGCTATGGCTACACCTTC.

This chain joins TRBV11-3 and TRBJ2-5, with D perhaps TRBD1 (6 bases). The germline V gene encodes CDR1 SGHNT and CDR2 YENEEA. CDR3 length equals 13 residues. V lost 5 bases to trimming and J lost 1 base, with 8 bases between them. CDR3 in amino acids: CASSAGVQETQYF. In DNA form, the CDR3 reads TGTGCCAGCAGCGCAGGGGTCCAAGAGACCCAGTACTTC.

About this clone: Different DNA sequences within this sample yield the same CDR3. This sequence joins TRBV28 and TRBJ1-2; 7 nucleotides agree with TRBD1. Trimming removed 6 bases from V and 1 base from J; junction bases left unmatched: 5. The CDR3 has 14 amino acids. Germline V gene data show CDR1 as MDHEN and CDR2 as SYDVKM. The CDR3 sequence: CASRAGGSNYGYTF. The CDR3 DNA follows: TGTGCCAGCAGGGCAGGGGGTAGTAACTATGGCTACACCTTC.

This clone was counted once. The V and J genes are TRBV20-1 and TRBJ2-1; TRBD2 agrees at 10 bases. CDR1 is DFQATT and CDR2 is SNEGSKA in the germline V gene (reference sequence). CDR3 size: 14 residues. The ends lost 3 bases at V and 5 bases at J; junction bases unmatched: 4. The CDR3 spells CSASSSGGHNEQFF. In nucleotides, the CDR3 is TGCAGTGCTAGTTCTAGCGGGGGACACAATGAGCAGTTCTTC.